These 29 T cell receptor beta chains were sequenced from one sample in a study of blood T cell repertoires in COVID-19 (dated by TCRdb to about 2020). The library was obtained by the immunoSEQ multiplex PCR assay. Here the immuneACCESS table is served through TCRdb, limited to in-frame sequences with V and J called. Missing clones are a known gap in these copies; in checked studies unresolved V genes cover under half, and the rest lacks a known reason. For this sample the table gives roughly 160,000 clones, of which over 75% were detected only once. About 11% of the sample goes to the ten largest clones. The source material was PBMCs or T cells enriched from blood (not recorded which). These receptors originate from a man aged 45-65 years who had recovered from COVID-19.

This clone has more than one count but fewer than ten. This chain links TRBV5-6 with TRBJ2-5, with 11 bases aligning to TRBD1. The CDR3 consists of 14 residues. V shed 3 bases, J shed 4 bases, and the junction held 2 bases outside the gene matches. Germline CDR1 reads SGHDT; CDR2 reads YYEEEE. CDR3 DNA sequence: TGTGCCAGCAGCTCGGGACAGGGGGGAGAGACCCAGTACTTC. It yields the protein CASSSGQGGETQYF.

This clone turned up a few times. The J gene is TRBJ1-4, the V gene TRBV19; unclear D gene. The length of the CDR3 is 14 residues. CDR1 and CDR2 (germline): LNHDA, SQIVND (reference sequence). The V end lost 5 bases, the J end lost 0 bases, and 7 bases lay between the germline ends. CDR3 loop: CASSWSATNEKLFF. The CDR3, as DNA: TGTGCCAGTAGTTGGAGTGCAACTAATGAAAAACTGTTTTTT.

V gene TRBV24-1 combines with J gene TRBJ2-5; D is possibly TRBD1 (6 bases). Germline V CDR1 and CDR2: KGHDR, SFDVKD. Trimming removed 4 bases from V and 0 bases from J, with 11 bases in between. The CDR3 sequence is 15 residues long. Here the CDR3 DNA reads TGTGCCACCAGTGACCCGACAGGTCACCAAGAGACCCAGTACTTC. As protein: CATSDPTGHQETQYF.

The CDR3 nucleotides are TGTGCCAGCAGCCCTCGGACAGGGGGTGACGAGCAGTACTTC. Its protein product is CASSPRTGGDEQYF. This chain connects TRBV3-1 (or the pseudogene TRBV3-2) to TRBJ2-7, with 10 bases aligning to TRBD1. Unmatched junction bases numbered 5, after V lost 4 bases and J lost 5 bases. Looked up from germline, CDR1 is LGHDT and CDR2 is YNNKEL (reference sequence). CDR3 length: 14 residues.

The rearrangement uses TRBV9 and TRBJ2-1; D is possibly TRBD2 (6 bases). CDR3 length: 15 amino acids. V was cut by 0 bases and J by 9 bases, with 16 bases left in between. Germline-derived CDR1 and CDR2 are SGDLS and YYNGEE. The CDR3 sequence is CASSVEEGPYGEQFF. CDR3 in DNA: TGTGCCAGCAGCGTAGAGGAGGGGCCGTATGGTGAGCAGTTCTTC.

The V and J genes are TRBV10-3 and TRBJ2-2; D not certain. CDR1 and CDR2 (germline): ENHRY, SYGVKD. Trimming took off 3 bases at V and 0 bases at J, with 2 bases between the two ends. The CDR3 extends over 13 amino acids. In nucleotides, the CDR3 is TGTGCCATCAGTGACACGAACACCGGGGAGCTGTTTTTT. Its translation is CAISDTNTGELFF.

The chain links TRBV4-1 to TRBJ1-2, with unresolved D. This CDR3 is 15 amino acids long. Trimming left V 2 bases short and J 4 bases short, with 14 bases between. The V gene's germline CDR1 is MGHRA and CDR2 YSYEKL. DNA of the CDR3: TGCGCCAGCAGCCAAATCGGGAGACGTCCCTATGGCTACACCTTC. Its protein product is CASSQIGRRPYGYTF.

The rearrangement uses TRBV7-9 and TRBJ1-6; weak D call: TRBD1 (5 bases). Germline-derived CDR1 and CDR2 are SEHNR and FQNEAQ (reference sequence). The V gene lost 1 base and the J gene lost 6 bases, with 13 bases spanning the gap. The CDR3 length is 16 residues. CDR3 loop: CASSLGSGHLNSPLHF. CDR3 DNA: TGTGCCAGCAGCTTAGGATCAGGACACCTTAATTCACCCCTCCACTTT.

This clone was detected a few times. The CDR3 nucleotides are TGTGCCAGCGGGAGTCCTAACTATGGCTACACCTTC. Protein product: CASGSPNYGYTF. This chain connects TRBV12-3 or TRBV12-4 to TRBJ1-2; D gene uncertain. Trimming took off 8 bases at V and 0 bases at J, with 7 bases between the two ends. The CDR3 has 12 amino acids.

J is TRBJ1-5 and V is TRBV4-1; the D gene is possibly TRBD1 (5 bases). Per the germline V gene, CDR1 is MGHRA and CDR2 is YSYEKL. V was pared by 3 bases and J by 6 bases, with 21 bases between. The CDR3 is made up of 17 amino acids. The CDR3 sequence: CASSHPGNQPQSQPQHF. DNA of the CDR3: TGCGCCAGCAGCCACCCAGGGAATCAACCCCAAAGTCAGCCCCAGCATTTT.

V and J are TRBV6-5 and TRBJ2-5; TRBD2 is a possible D gene (6 bases). Per germline, CDR1 MNHEY and CDR2 SVGAGI. The length of the CDR3 is 13 residues. V shed 8 bases and J shed 7 bases, with 17 bases lying between them. CDR3: CASSLDRGGTQYF. The CDR3 nucleotides read TGTGCCAGCTCTTTAGATAGGGGAGGGACCCAGTACTTC.

V usage is TRBV3-1 (or the pseudogene TRBV3-2) and J usage is TRBJ2-2; maybe TRBD1 (5 bases). Germline V gives CDR1 LGHDT, CDR2 YNNKEL (reference sequence). V was clipped by 3 bases and J by 6 bases, with 11 bases between them. The length of the CDR3 is 14 residues. CDR3 sequence reads: CASSHPDKPGELFF. CDR3 coding DNA: TGTGCCAGCAGCCATCCGGACAAGCCCGGGGAGCTGTTTTTT.

The chain links TRBV5-6 to TRBJ2-3, with 10 bases that match TRBD2. This CDR3 contains 19 residues. V dropped 0 bases and J dropped 4; count of bases not matched to a gene: 14. The germline CDR1 and CDR2 sequences are SGHDT and YYEEEE. DNA for the CDR3: TGTGCCAGCAGCTTGGAAATGCGGGTAGCGGGGGGTCCGGCAGATACGCAGTATTTT. This gives the protein CASSLEMRVAGGPADTQYF.

The rearrangement uses TRBV28 and TRBJ1-5; D perhaps matches TRBD1 (6 bases). The CDR3 runs to 13 residues. Germline loops: CDR1 MDHEN, CDR2 SYDVKM. V was cut by 3 bases and J by 9 bases, with 12 bases left in between. The CDR3 DNA reads TGTGCCAGCAGTTTGGCGGAAGGGGGGCCCCAGCATTTT. It codes for CASSLAEGGPQHF.

This chain uses TRBV5-4 with TRBJ2-7; unclear D gene. The V and J ends lost 2 bases and 4 bases respectively, with 13 bases between them. The CDR3 totals 14 residues. Germline V gives CDR1 SGHNT, CDR2 YYREEE (reference sequence). The CDR3 is CASSFGVNLYEQYF. The CDR3 DNA follows: TGTGCCAGCAGCTTCGGAGTCAACTTGTACGAGCAGTACTTC.

The chain is built from TRBV6-5 and TRBJ2-1; maybe TRBD1 (6 bases). CDR1 is MNHEY and CDR2 is SVGAGI in the germline V gene. There are 15 residues in the CDR3. V was trimmed by 6 bases and J by 4 bases, leaving 16 bases between them. The DNA of the CDR3 is TGTGCCAGCAGGGTTGGGACACCCCATTACAATGAGCAGTTCTTC. It yields the protein CASRVGTPHYNEQFF.

The chain employs TRBV7-8 and TRBJ2-5; 11 bases match TRBD2. The CDR3 runs 16 residues. Per the germline V gene, CDR1 is SGHVS and CDR2 is FQNEAQ. V lost 5 bases, J lost 4 bases, and 9 bases stayed unmatched. The CDR3 DNA reads as TGTGCCAGCAGCCCATTTAGCGGGAGGGCCGCAGAGACCCAGTACTTC. The encoded protein is CASSPFSGRAAETQYF.

This chain links TRBV28 with TRBJ2-3; 7 nucleotides agree with TRBD2. V shed 7 bases and J 4 bases; nucleotides not matched to a gene: 11. The germline gives CDR1 MDHEN, CDR2 SYDVKM. The CDR3 loop spans 15 amino acids. The CDR3 reads CASTPGGAGADTQYF. In DNA form, the CDR3 reads TGTGCCAGCACCCCAGGAGGGGCGGGAGCAGATACGCAGTATTTT.

The rearrangement joins TRBV27 to TRBJ1-5, with a possible D match to TRBD1 (6 bases). V was trimmed by 7 bases and J by 0 bases, leaving 13 bases between them. The CDR3 loop spans 15 amino acids. The germline V gene encodes CDR1 MNHEY and CDR2 SMNVEV (reference sequence). Here the CDR3 reads CASKRDTYSNQPQHF. Here the CDR3 DNA reads TGTGCCAGCAAACGGGACACATATAGCAATCAGCCCCAGCATTTT.

This clone was seen a handful of times. The V gene is TRBV19, the J gene TRBJ1-1, with TRBD1 matching over 8 bases. V shed 8 bases, J shed 5 bases, and the junction held 7 bases outside the gene matches. Germline values: CDR1 LNHDA, CDR2 SQIVND (reference sequence). The CDR3 runs 13 residues. CDR3 in amino acids: CASADRGGTEAFF. In DNA form, the CDR3 reads TGTGCCAGTGCCGACAGGGGAGGAACTGAAGCTTTCTTT.

The chain uses TRBV5-1 and TRBJ1-3; D might be TRBD1 (6 bases). The V and J ends lost 0 bases and 0 bases respectively, with 10 bases between them. Germline V gene sequence: CDR1 SGHRS, CDR2 YFSETQ. CDR3 length: 16 amino acids. DNA of the CDR3: TGCGCCAGCAGCTTGGGTTCAGGGGACTCTGGAAACACCATATATTTT. This codes for CASSLGSGDSGNTIYF.

This chain uses TRBV29-1 with TRBJ2-1; 10 bases fit TRBD2. V lost 7 bases and J lost 8; bases outside the gene matches: 11. The CDR3 sequence is 14 residues long. CDR1 and CDR2 from the germline V gene are SQVTM and ANQGSEA. This chain's CDR3 is CSARLGTSAHEQFF. In nucleotides, the CDR3 is TGCAGCGCGCGGCTTGGGACTAGCGCGCATGAGCAGTTCTTC.

This sequence joins TRBV7-3 and TRBJ1-2; 8 nucleotides align to TRBD1. J gave up 6 bases and V 11 bases, and 11 bases lay outside the gene matches. CDR3 size: 13 residues. In germline, CDR1 is SGHTA, CDR2 FQGTGA. CDR3 nucleotide sequence: TGTGCCGGCCAGAAGGTGACAGGGGATGGCTACACCTTC. This translates into CAGQKVTGDGYTF.

This clone was seen more than once but under ten times. V is TRBV24-1 and J is TRBJ1-2; D not resolved. The CDR3 is 14 amino acids. The germline CDR1 and CDR2 sequences are KGHDR and SFDVKD. V was cut by 9 bases and J by 4 bases, with 17 bases left in between. CDR3 sequence (DNA): TGTGCCACCCAGGATAGTGAGGGAGGCTATGGCTACACCTTC. Its protein is CATQDSEGGYGYTF.

This chain links TRBV5-1 with TRBJ2-4; D not resolved. CDR1 is SGHRS and CDR2 is YFSETQ in the germline V gene. The CDR3 is 12 amino acids. Trimming pared 1 base from V and 5 bases from J, leaving 4 bases between. CDR3 DNA sequence: TGCGCCAGCAGCTTGACGGAAAACATTCAGTACTTC. The encoded protein is CASSLTENIQYF.

This clone was detected only once. The chain employs TRBV5-1 and TRBJ2-6, with TRBD1 identical over 12 bases. Germline assignment: CDR1 SGHRS and CDR2 YFSETQ. With 4 bases clipped from V and 3 bases from J, the junction kept 2 bases outside the gene matches. The CDR3 loop spans 16 amino acids. CDR3 sequence reads: CASSGTGGGGANVLTF. The CDR3 coding sequence is TGCGCCAGCAGCGGGACAGGGGGCGGTGGGGCCAACGTCCTGACTTTC.

The rearrangement links TRBV7-9 to TRBJ1-1, with D unclear. The CDR3 totals 14 residues. V was cut by 1 base and J by 3 bases, with 9 bases left in between. The germline CDR1 and CDR2 sequences are SEHNR and FQNEAQ (reference sequence). CDR3 sequence: CASSLDGGDTEAFF. The CDR3 coding sequence is TGTGCCAGCAGCTTAGATGGAGGTGACACTGAAGCTTTCTTT.

The CDR3 reads CASSLTQSGSTDTQYF. In DNA form, the CDR3 reads TGTGCCAGCAGTTTGACCCAAAGCGGTAGCACAGATACGCAGTATTTT. The chain combines TRBV28 with TRBJ2-3; a possible D gene is TRBD2 (5 bases). V dropped 3 bases and J dropped 0 bases, with 13 bases sitting between them. The CDR3 sequence is 16 residues long. Looked up from germline, CDR1 is MDHEN and CDR2 is SYDVKM.

The chain has TRBV11-2 and TRBJ2-7; D is undetermined. This CDR3 region has 14 residues. Germline V gene data show CDR1 as SGHAT and CDR2 as FQNNGV. Trimming cost V 7 bases and J 2 bases, with 15 bases left between them. CDR3 region: CASTHNRDAYEQYF. CDR3 nucleotide sequence: TGTGCCAGCACCCACAACAGAGATGCCTACGAGCAGTACTTC.